This TCR beta chain stems from a study of T cells in Graves' hyperthyroidism and ophthalmopathy. Regarding the study as a whole: It was a median about 7.1 months before onset that the model predicted ophthalmopathy. Expanded thyroid clonotypes (above 0.001) were mostly also found in blood.

Authors of the study amplified TCR beta CDR3 regions from RNA transcripts. The TCR CDR3 was amplified in a first-round RT-PCR using the HTBI primer set. TCRdb re-called the multiplex PCR reads with MiXCR, one entry per CDR3 protein. The sample yields about 500,000 distinct CDR3 sequences, roughly 16% seen once. This clonotype was seen at least ten times. Its antigen is currently unknown. The authors obtained PBMCs from more than 9.5 ml of fresh peripheral blood. This CDR3 has 20 amino acids. Germline values: CDR1 SNHLY, CDR2 FYNNEI. V lost 8 bases and J lost 1; bases outside the gene matches: 21. The V gene is TRBV2, the J gene TRBJ2-5; 11 nucleotides match TRBD2. Sequenced: blood. This clonotype was sampled from a woman aged 25 to 39 with Graves' ophthalmopathy. The CDR3 DNA reads TGTGCCAGCGAACTAGCGGGAGCGGCTGGGCGTATACGAGGCCAAGAGACCCAGTACTTC. Protein sequence: CASELAGAAGRIRGQETQYF.